This T cell receptor beta chain emerged from a study of T cell changes during pregnancy in multiple sclerosis. V dropped 2 bases and J dropped 2; count of bases not matched to a gene: 11. CDR3 length equals 17 residues. Germline V gives CDR1 SGHNT, CDR2 YENEEA. Profiled with immunoSEQ multiplex PCR; TCRdb holds only in-frame clones, not every one. Seen here are 25,000 to 35,000 clones, 70% to 90% observed once, and the top ten hold about 6.9%. The rearrangement links TRBV11-3 to TRBJ2-7; TRBD1 matches at 8 bases. The sample in question was CD8+ T cells from peripheral blood mononuclear cells, obtained in the second trimester of pregnancy. This TCR derives from a female donor with multiple sclerosis, enrolled in a pregnancy study. The CDR3, as DNA: TGTGCCAGCAGCTTAATGCGAGGCCAGGGGGCGACCTACGAGCAGTACTTC. Amino acid sequence: CASSLMRGQGATYEQYF.